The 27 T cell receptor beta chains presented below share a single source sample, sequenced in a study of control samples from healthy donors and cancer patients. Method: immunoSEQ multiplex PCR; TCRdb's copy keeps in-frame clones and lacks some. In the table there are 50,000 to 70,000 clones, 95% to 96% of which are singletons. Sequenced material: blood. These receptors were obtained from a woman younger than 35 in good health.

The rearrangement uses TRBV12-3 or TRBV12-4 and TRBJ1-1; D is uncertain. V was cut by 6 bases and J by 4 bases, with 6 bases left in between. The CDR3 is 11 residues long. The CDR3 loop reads CASREGTEAFF. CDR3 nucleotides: TGTGCCAGCAGGGAGGGCACTGAAGCTTTCTTT.

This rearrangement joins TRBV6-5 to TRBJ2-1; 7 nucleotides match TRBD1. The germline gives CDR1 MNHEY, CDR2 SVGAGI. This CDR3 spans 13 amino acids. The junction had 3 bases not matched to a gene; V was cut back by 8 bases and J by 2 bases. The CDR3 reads CASRRGTYNEQFF. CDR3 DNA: TGTGCCAGCCGCAGGGGGACCTACAATGAGCAGTTCTTC.

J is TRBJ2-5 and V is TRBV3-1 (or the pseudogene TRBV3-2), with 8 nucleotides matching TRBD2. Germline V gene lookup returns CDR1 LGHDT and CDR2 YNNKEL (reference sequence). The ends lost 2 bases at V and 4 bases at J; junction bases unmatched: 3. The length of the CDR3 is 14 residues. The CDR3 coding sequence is TGTGCCAGCAGCCAAACTAGCGGTTTAGAGACCCAGTACTTC. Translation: CASSQTSGLETQYF.

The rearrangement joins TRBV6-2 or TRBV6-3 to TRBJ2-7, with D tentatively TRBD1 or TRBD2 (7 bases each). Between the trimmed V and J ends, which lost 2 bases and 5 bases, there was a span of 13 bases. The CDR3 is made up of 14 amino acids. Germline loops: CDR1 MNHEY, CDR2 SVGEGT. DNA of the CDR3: TGTGCCAGCAGTTACCCTGCAGGGGGGGACGAGCAGTACTTC. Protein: CASSYPAGGDEQYF.

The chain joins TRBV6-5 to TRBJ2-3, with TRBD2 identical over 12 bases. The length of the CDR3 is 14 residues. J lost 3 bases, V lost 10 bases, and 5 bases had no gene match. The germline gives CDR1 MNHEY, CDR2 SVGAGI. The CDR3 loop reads CATATSGGTDTQYF. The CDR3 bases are TGTGCCACCGCCACTAGCGGGGGGACAGATACGCAGTATTTT.

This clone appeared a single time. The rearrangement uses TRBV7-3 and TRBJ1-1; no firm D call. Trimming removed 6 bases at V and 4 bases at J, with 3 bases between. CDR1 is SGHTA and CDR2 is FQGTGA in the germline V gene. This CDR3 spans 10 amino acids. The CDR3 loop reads CASRSTEAFF. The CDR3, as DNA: TGTGCCAGCAGGTCCACTGAAGCTTTCTTT.

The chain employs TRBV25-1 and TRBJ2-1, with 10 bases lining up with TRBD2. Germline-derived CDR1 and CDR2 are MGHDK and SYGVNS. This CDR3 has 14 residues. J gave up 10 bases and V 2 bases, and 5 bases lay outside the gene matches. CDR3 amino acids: CASSEGLAVTEQFF. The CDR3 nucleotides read TGTGCCAGCAGTGAAGGACTAGCGGTTACGGAGCAGTTCTTC.

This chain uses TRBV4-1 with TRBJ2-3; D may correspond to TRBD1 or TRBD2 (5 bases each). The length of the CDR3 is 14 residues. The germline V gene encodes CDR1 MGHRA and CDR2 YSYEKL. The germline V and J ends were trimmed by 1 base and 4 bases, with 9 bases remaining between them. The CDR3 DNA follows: TGCGCCAGCAGCCAAGCGGGGCGCGCAGATACGCAGTATTTT. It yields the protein CASSQAGRADTQYF.

CDR3 sequence (DNA): TGTGCTAGTGGTACCCCATCCCTCAGGGGAAACTACGAGCAGTACTTC. Its translation is CASGTPSLRGNYEQYF. The rearrangement uses TRBV12-5 and TRBJ2-7; TRBD1 is a possible D gene (6 bases). Trimming cost V 5 bases and J 3 bases, with 20 bases left between them. This CDR3 has 16 residues. Germline CDR1 and CDR2: LGHNT and FRNRAP.

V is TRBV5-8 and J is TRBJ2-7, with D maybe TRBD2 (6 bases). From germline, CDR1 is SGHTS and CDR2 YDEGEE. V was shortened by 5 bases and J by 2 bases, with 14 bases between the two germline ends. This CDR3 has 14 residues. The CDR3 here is CASRRRDSTYEQYF. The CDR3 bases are TGTGCCAGCAGGCGCCGGGACTCAACCTACGAGCAGTACTTC.

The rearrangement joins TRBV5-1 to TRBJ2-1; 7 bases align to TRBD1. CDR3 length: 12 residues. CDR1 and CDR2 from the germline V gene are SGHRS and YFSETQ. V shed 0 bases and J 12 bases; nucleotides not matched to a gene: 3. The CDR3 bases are TGCGCCAGCAGCTTGGAGGGGGCCTGGCAGTTCTTC. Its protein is CASSLEGAWQFF.

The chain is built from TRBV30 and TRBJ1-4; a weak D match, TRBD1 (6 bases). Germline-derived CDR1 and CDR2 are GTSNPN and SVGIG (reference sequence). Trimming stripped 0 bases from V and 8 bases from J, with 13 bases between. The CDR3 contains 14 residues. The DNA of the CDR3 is TGTGCCTGGAGTGTACAGGGATGGTTCGAAAAACTGTTTTTT. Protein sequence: CAWSVQGWFEKLFF.

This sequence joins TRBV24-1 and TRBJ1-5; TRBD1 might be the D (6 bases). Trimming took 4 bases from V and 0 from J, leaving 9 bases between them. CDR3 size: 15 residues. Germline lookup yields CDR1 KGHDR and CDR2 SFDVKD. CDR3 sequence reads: CATSETGYSNQPQHF. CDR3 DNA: TGTGCCACCAGTGAGACAGGATATAGCAATCAGCCCCAGCATTTT.

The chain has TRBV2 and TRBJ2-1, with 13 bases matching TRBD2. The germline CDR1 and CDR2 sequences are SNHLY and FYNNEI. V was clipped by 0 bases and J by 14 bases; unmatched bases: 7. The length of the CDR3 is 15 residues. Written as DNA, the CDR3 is TGTGCCAGCAGTGAAGCGCTTTTGGGACTAGCGGGGAAGTTCTTC. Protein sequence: CASSEALLGLAGKFF.

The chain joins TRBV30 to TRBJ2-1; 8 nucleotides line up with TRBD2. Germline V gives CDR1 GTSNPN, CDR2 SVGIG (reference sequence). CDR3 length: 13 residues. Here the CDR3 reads CAGRGASGSEQFF. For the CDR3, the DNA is TGTGCGGGGCGGGGGGCCTCGGGAAGTGAGCAGTTCTTC.

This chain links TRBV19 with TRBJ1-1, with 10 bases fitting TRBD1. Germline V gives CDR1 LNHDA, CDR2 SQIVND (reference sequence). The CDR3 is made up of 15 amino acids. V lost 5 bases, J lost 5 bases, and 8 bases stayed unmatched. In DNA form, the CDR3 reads TGTGCCAGTAGTCCCAGGGACAGGGGATTGACTGAAGCTTTCTTT. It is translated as CASSPRDRGLTEAFF.

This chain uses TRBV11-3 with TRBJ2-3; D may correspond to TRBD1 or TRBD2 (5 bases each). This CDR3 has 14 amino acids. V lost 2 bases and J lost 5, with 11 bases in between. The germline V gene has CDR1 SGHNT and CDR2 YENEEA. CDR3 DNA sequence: TGTGCCAGCAGCTTAAGAGGGGAACGAGATACGCAGTATTTT. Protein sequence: CASSLRGERDTQYF. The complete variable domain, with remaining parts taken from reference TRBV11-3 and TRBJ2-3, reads EAGVVQSPRYKIIEKKQPVAFWCNPISGHNTLYWYLQNLGQGPELLIRYENEEAVDDSQLPKDRFSAERLKGVDSTLKIQPAELGDSAVYLCASSLRGERDTQYFGPGTRLTVL.

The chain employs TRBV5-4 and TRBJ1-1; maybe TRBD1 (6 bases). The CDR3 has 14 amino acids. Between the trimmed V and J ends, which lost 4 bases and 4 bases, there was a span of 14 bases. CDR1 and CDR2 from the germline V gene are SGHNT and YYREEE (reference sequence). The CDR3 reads CASSVDSRGTEAFF. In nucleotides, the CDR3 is TGTGCCAGCAGCGTGGACAGTAGGGGCACTGAAGCTTTCTTT. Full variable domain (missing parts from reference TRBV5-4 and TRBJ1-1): ETGVTQSPTHLIKTRGQQVTLRCSSQSGHNTVSWYQQALGQGPQFIFQYYREEENGRGNFPPRFSGLQFPNYSSELNVNALELDDSALYLCASSVDSRGTEAFFGQGTRLTVV.

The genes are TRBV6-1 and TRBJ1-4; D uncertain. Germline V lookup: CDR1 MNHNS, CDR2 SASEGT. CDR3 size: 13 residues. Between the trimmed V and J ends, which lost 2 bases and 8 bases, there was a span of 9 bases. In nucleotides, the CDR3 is TGTGCCAGCAGTGAATTGACCGGGGAAAAACTGTTTTTT. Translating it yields CASSELTGEKLFF.

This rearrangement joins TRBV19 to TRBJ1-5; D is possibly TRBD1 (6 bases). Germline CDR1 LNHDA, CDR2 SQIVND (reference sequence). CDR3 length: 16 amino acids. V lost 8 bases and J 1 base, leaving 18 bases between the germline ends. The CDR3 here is CASRVVVTGSNQPQHF. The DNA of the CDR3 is TGTGCCAGTCGCGTGGTGGTAACAGGGAGCAATCAGCCCCAGCATTTT.

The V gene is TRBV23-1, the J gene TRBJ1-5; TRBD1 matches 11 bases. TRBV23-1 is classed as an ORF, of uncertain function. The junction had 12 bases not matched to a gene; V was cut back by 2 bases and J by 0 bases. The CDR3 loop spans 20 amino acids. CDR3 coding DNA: TGCGCCAGCAGTCAAACCGAAGGACAGGGGGCCCTGTATAGCAATCAGCCCCAGCATTTT. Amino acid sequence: CASSQTEGQGALYSNQPQHF.

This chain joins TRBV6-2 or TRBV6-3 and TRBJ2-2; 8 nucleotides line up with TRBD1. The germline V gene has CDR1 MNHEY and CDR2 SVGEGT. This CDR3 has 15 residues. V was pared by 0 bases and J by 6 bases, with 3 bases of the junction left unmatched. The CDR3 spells CASSYSGTGAGELFF. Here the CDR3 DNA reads TGTGCCAGCAGTTACTCTGGGACAGGTGCCGGGGAGCTGTTTTTT.

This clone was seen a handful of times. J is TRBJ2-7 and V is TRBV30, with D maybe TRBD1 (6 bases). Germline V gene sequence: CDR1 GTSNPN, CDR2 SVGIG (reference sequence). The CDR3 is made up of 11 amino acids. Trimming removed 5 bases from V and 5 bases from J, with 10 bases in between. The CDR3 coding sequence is TGTGCCTGGGCAGGGGTCCACGAGCAGTACTTC. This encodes CAWAGVHEQYF.

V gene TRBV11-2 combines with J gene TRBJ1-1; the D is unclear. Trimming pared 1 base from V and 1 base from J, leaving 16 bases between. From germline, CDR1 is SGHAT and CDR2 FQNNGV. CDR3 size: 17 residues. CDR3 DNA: TGTGCCAGCAGCTTAGTAGGTTACGAACACCCGAACACTGAAGCTTTCTTT. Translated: CASSLVGYEHPNTEAFF. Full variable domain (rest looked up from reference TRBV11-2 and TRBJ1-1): EAGVAQSPRYKIIEKRQSVAFWCNPISGHATLYWYQQILGQGPKLLIQFQNNGVVDDSQLPKDRFSAERLKGVDSTLKIQPAKLEDSAVYLCASSLVGYEHPNTEAFFGQGTRLTVV.

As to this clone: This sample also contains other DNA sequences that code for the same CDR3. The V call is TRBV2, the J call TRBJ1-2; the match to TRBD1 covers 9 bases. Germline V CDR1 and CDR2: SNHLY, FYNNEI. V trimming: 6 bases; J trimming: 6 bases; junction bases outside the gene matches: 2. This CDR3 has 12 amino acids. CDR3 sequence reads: CASRGDRDGYTF. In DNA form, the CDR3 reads TGTGCCAGCAGGGGGGACAGGGATGGCTACACCTTC.

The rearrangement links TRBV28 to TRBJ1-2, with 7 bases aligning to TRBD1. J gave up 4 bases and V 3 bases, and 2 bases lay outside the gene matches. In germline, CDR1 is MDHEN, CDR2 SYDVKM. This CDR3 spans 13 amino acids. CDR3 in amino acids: CASSFSGGYGYTF. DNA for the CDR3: TGTGCCAGCAGTTTTTCAGGGGGCTATGGCTACACCTTC.

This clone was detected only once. The CDR3 here is CASSLISTGTMNTEAFF. The CDR3 DNA sequence: TGTGCCAGCAGCTTAATCTCGACGGGGACTATGAACACTGAAGCTTTCTTT. The V call is TRBV7-6, the J call TRBJ1-1; TRBD1 might be the D (5 bases). CDR1 and CDR2 from the germline V gene are SGHVS and FNYEAQ. The CDR3 is 17 amino acids. V gave up 2 bases and J gave up 0 bases, with 16 bases separating them.